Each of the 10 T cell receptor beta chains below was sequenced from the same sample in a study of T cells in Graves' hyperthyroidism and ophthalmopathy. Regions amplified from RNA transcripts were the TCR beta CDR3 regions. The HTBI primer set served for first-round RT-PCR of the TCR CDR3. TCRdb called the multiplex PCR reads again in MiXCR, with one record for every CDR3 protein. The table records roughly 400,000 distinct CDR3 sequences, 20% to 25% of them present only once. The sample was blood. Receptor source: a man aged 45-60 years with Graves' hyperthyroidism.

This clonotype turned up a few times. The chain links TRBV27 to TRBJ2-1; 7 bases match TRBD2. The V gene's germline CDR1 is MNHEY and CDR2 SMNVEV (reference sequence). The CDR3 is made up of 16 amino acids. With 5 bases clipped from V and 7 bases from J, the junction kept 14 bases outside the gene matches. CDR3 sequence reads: CASSPSSSGIWNEQFF. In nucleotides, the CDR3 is TGTGCCAGCAGTCCTTCGTCGAGCGGGATATGGAATGAGCAGTTCTTC.

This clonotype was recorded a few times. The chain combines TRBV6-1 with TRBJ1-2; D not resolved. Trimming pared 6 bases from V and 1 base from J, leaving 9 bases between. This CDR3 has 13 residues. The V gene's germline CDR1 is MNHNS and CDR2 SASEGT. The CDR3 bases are TGTGCCAGCAGGCCTGACGGTAACTATGGCTACACCTTC. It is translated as CASRPDGNYGYTF.

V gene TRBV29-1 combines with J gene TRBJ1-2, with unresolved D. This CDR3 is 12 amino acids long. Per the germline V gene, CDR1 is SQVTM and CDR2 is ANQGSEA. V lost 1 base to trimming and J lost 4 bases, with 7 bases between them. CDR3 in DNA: TGCAGCGTTGAAGGGAATAGCTATGGCTACACCTTC. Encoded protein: CSVEGNSYGYTF.

DNA of the CDR3: TGCAGTGCTAGAGTTGGAACTTTCTTT. It specifies CSARVGTFF. The chain joins TRBV20-1 to TRBJ1-1, with unresolved D. The germline V gene encodes CDR1 DFQATT and CDR2 SNEGSKA (reference sequence). V was clipped by 1 base and J by 12 bases, with 6 bases between them. The CDR3 sequence is 9 residues long.

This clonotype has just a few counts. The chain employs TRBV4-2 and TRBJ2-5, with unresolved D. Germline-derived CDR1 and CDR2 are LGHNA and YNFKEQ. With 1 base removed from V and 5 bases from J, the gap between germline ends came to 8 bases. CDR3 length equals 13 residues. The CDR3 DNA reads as TGTGCCAGCAGCCAAGGGGTTCGGGAGACCCAGTACTTC. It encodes CASSQGVRETQYF.

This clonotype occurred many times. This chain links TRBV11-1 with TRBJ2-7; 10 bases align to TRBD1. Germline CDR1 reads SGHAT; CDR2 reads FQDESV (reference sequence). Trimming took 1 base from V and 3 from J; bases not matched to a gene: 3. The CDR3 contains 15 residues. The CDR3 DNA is TGTGCCAGCAGCTTAGAGGGACAGGGGCTCTACGAGCAGTACTTC. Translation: CASSLEGQGLYEQYF.

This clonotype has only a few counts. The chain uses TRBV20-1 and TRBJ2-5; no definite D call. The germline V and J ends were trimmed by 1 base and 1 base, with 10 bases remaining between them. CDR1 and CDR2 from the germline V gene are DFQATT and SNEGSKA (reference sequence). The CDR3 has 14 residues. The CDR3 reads CSARAPWGQETQYF. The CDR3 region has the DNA TGCAGTGCTAGAGCCCCTTGGGGCCAAGAGACCCAGTACTTC.

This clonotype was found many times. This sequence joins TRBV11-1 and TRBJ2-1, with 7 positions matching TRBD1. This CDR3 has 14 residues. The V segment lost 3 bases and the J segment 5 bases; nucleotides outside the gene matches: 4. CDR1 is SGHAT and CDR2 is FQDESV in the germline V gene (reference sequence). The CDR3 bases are TGTGCCAGCAGCTTGGGGGACAGAAACAATGAGCAGTTCTTC. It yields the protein CASSLGDRNNEQFF.

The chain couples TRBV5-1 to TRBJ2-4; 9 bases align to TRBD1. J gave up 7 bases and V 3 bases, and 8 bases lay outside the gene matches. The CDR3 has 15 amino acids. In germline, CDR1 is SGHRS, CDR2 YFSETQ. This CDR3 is CASSYAGTGMNIQYF. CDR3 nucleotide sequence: TGCGCCAGCAGCTACGCCGGGACAGGGATGAACATTCAGTACTTC.

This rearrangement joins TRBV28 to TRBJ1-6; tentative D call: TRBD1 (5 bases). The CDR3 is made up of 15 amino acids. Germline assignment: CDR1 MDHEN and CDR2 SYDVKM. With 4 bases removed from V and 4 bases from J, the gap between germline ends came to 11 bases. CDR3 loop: CASSSGVPYNSPLHF. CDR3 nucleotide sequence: TGTGCCAGCAGTTCGGGGGTTCCATATAATTCACCCCTCCACTTT.